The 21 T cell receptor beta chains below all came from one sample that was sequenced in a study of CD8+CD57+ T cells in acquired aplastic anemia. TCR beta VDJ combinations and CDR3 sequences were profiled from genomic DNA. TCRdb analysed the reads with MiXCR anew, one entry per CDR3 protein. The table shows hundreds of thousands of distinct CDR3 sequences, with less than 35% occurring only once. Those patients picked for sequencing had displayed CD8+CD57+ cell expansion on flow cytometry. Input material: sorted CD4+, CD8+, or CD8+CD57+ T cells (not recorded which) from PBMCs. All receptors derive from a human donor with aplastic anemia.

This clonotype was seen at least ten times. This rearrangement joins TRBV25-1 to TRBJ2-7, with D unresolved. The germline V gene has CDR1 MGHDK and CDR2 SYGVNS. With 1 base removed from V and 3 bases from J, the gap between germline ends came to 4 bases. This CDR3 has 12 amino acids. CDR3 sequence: CASSESIYEQYF. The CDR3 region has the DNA TGTGCCAGCAGTGAATCGATCTACGAGCAGTACTTC.

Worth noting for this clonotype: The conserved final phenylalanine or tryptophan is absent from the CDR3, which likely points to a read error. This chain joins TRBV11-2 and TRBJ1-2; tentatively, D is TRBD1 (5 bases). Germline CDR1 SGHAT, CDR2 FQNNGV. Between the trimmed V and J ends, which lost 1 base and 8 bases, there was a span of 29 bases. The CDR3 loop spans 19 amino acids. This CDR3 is CASSLVRNRDYFNQGGYTL. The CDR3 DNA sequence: TGTGCCAGCAGCTTAGTTCGCAACCGGGACTACTTTAACCAAGGGGGCTACACCCTC.

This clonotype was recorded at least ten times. CDR3 sequence reads: CASSEALAGYEQYF. CDR3 in DNA: TGTGCCAGCAGTGAGGCGCTAGCCGGCTACGAGCAGTACTTC. The V call is TRBV2, the J call TRBJ2-7, with D tentatively TRBD2 (5 bases). V lost 3 bases and J 3 bases, leaving 12 bases between the germline ends. The CDR3 loop spans 14 amino acids. Germline CDR1 SNHLY, CDR2 FYNNEI.

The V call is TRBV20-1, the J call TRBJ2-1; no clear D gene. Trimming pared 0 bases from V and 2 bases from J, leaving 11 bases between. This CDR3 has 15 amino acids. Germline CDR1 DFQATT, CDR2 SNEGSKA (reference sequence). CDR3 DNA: TGCAGTGCTAGAGATCCGGCGGTTACCTACAATGAGCAGTTCTTC. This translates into CSARDPAVTYNEQFF.

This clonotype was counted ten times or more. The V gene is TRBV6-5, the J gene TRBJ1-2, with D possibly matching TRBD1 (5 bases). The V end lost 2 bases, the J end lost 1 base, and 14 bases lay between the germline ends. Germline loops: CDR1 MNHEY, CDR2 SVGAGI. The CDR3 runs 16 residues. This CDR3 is CASSYQTTALNYGYTF. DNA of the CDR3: TGTGCCAGCAGTTACCAGACGACAGCTCTTAACTATGGCTACACCTTC.

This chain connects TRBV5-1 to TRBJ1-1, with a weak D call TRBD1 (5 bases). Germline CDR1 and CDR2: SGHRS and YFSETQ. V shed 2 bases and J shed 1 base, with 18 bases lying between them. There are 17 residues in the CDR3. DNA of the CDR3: TGCGCCAGCAGCTTTGGACCACGGGGGGGAAGGAACACTGAAGCTTTCTTT. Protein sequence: CASSFGPRGGRNTEAFF.

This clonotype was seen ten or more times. The DNA of the CDR3 is TGTGCCAGCACCCGGACAGGGGGCGCGGGTAACGAGCAGTACTTC. Its translation: CASTRTGGAGNEQYF. The chain employs TRBV12-3 or TRBV12-4 and TRBJ2-7; 11 bases agree with TRBD1. V was pared by 7 bases and J by 5 bases, with 10 bases of the junction left unmatched. The length of the CDR3 is 15 residues.

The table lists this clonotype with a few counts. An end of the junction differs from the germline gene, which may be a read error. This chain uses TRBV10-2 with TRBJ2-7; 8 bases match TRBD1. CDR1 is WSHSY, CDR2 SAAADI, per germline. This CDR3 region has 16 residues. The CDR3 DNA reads TGTGCCAGCAGTTATTCCTACCGGGACAGGATCTACGAGCAGTACTTC. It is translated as CASSYSYRDRIYEQYF.

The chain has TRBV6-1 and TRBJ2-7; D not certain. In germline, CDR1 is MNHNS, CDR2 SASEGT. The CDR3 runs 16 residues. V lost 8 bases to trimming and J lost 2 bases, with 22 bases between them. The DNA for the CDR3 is TGTGCCAGCGGACCCCCCAGTCTCGACACCACCTACGAGCAGTACTTC. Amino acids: CASGPPSLDTTYEQYF.

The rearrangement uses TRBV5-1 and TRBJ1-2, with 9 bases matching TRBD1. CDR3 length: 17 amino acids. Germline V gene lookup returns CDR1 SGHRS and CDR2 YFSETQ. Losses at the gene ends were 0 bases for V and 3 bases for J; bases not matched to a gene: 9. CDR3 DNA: TGCGCCAGCAGCTTGGAAGGGACAGGGATTCCTGACTATGGCTACACCTTC. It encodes CASSLEGTGIPDYGYTF.

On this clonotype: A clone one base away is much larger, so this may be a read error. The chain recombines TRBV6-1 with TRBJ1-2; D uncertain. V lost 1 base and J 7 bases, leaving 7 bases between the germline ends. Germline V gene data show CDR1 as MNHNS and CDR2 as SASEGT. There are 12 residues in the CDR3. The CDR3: CASSEGLVGYTF. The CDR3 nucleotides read TGTGCCAGCAGTGAAGGACTGGTTGGCTACACCTTC.

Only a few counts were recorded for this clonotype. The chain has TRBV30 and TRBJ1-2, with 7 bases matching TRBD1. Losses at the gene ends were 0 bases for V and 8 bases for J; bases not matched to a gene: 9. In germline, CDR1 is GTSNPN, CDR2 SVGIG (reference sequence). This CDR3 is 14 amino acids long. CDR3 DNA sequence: TGTGCCTGGAGTGTATTACAGGGGAATGGCGGCTACACCTTC. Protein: CAWSVLQGNGGYTF.

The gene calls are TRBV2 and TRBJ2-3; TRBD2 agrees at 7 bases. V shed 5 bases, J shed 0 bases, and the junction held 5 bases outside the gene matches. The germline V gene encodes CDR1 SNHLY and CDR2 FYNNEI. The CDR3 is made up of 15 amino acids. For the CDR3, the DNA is TGTGCCAGCAGTCCCGCGGGGGAGAGCACAGATACGCAGTATTTT. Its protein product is CASSPAGESTDTQYF.

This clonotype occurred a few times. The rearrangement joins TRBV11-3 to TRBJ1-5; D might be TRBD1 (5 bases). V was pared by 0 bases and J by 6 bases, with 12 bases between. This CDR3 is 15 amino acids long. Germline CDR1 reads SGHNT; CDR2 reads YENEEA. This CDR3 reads CASSLDGRVGQPQHF. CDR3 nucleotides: TGTGCCAGCAGCTTAGATGGCAGGGTAGGTCAGCCCCAGCATTTT. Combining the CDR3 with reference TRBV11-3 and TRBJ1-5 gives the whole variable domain EAGVVQSPRYKIIEKKQPVAFWCNPISGHNTLYWYLQNLGQGPELLIRYENEEAVDDSQLPKDRFSAERLKGVDSTLKIQPAELGDSAVYLCASSLDGRVGQPQHFGDGTRLSIL.

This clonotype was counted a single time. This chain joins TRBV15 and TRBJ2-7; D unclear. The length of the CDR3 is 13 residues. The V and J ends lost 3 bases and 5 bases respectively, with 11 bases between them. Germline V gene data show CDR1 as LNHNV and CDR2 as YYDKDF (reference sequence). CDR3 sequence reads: CATSSLGFDEQYF. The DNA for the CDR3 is TGTGCCACCAGCAGCTTAGGGTTCGACGAGCAGTACTTC.

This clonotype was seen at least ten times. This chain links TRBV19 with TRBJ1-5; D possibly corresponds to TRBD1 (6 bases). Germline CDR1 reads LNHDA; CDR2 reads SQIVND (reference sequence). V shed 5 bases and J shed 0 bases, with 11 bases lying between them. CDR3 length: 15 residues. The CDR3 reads CASSFRGNSNQPQHF. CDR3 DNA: TGTGCCAGTAGTTTCAGGGGAAATAGCAATCAGCCCCAGCATTTT.

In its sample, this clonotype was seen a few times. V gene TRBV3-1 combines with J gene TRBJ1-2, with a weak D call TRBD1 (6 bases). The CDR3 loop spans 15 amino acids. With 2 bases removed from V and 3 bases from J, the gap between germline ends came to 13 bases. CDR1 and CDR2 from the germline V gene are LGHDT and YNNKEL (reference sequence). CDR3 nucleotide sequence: TGTGCCAGCAGCCAACGGACAGAGATCGACTATGGCTACACCTTC. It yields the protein CASSQRTEIDYGYTF.

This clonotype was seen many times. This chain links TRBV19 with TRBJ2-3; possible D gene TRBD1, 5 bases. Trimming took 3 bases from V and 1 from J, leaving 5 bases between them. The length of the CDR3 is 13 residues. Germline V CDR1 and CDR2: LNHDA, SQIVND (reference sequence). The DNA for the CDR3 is TGTGCCAGTAGTATCAGGGGCACAGATACGCAGTATTTT. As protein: CASSIRGTDTQYF.

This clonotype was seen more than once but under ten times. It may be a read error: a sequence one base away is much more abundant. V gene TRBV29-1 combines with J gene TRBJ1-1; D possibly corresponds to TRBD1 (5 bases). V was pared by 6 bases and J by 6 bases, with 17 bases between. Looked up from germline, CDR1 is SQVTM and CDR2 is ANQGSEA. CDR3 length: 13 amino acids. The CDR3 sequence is CSVRGRGSPEAFF. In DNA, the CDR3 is TGCAGCGTCCGGGGACGGGGGAGCCCTGAAGCTTTCTTT.

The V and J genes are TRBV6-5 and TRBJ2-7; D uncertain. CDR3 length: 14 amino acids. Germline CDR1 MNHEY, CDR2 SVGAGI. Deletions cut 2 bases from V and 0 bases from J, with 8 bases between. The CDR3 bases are TGTGCCAGCAGTTACACTCGTTCCTCCTACGAGCAGTACTTC. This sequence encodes CASSYTRSSYEQYF.

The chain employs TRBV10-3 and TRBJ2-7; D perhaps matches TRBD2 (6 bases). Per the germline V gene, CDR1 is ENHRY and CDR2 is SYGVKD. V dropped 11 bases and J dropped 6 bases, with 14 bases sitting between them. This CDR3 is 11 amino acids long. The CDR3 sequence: CASQEGVEQYV. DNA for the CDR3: TGTGCCTCCCAGGAGGGAGTCGAGCAGTACGTC.